The rows below give T cell receptor beta chains drawn from one sample of a study of cytomegalovirus exposure and HLA in healthy donors. Measured with immunoSEQ multiplex PCR; TCRdb has only the in-frame clones, and not every one. This sample has some 180,000 clones, with just over 75% found just once. The sample comprised PBMCs. Receptor source: an older woman in good health and CMV-seropositive. Each CDR3 is given with its conserved first and last residue. D genes are given only for firm matches.

>.|19|TRBJ1-1|TRBV7-3
CASSSGSGIRPSWNTEAFF
>TRBD1|17|TRBJ2-2|TRBV5-4
CASSPPGTGAITGELFF
>.|19|TRBJ2-5|TRBV5-1
CASSFFSKNGGLVKETQYF
>.|12|TRBJ2-7|TRBV7-2
CASSLRSNEQYF
>TRBD1|16|TRBJ1-4|TRBV30
CAWTTGLGDRNEKLFF
>TRBD2|15|TRBJ2-2|TRBV4-1
CASSLSGANTGELFF
>.|16|TRBJ1-1|TRBV5-4
CASSLGGWTDNTEAFF
>.|8|TRBJ2-1|TRBV7-9
CSLYEQFF
>TRBD1|14|TRBJ1-2|TRBV28
CASNWDRKNYGYTF
>TRBD1|13|TRBJ1-2|TRBV27
CASSPGQNYGYTF
>.|15|TRBJ2-3|TRBV7-9
CASSLILALTDTQYF
>TRBD1|15|TRBJ2-5|TRBV2
CASLGQGGRKETQYF
>.|14|TRBJ1-3|TRBV30
CAWSALRSGNTIYF
>.|15|TRBJ2-2|TRBV5-1
CASSLVVSGSGELFF
>TRBD1|15|TRBJ2-2|TRBV18
CASSPTGQGAGELFF
>TRBD2|13|.|TRBV29-1
CSVSTSGGPEQYF
>.|14|TRBJ1-4|TRBV6-6
CASSDGVTNEKLFF
>.|12|TRBJ2-7|TRBV10-3
CAIGPSSYEQYF
>TRBD2|15|TRBJ2-5|TRBV10-3
CAISESNPGEGGQYF
>TRBD1|16|TRBJ1-1|TRBV28
CASSLWTGTGNTEAFF
>TRBD1|14|TRBJ1-1|TRBV2
CATQQGRLNTEAFF
>.|12|TRBJ2-5|TRBV7-9
CASNRESETQYF
>.|15|TRBJ1-1|TRBV5-1
CASSLDTTLNTEAFF
>.|12|TRBJ1-1|TRBV7-2
CASSYTQGEAFF
>TRBD1|18|TRBJ2-1|TRBV4-2
CASSQGPTTGGPYNEQFF
>TRBD1|15|TRBJ1-2|TRBV9
CASSQMTGGFDGYTF
>.|12|TRBJ2-7|TRBV14
CASSQDHYEQYF
>TRBD1|14|TRBJ1-5|TRBV6-5
CASSSSGGDQPQHF
>.|15|TRBJ2-2|TRBV7-3
CASSLTGGNTGELFF
>.|14|TRBJ1-5|TRBV5-4
CASSWGGEGQPQHF
>TRBD1|16|TRBJ1-1|TRBV28
CASSSGQGRLNTEAFF
>TRBD1|17|TRBJ1-3|TRBV28
CASSFGDRVPSGNTIYF
>TRBD2|16|TRBJ2-3|TRBV18
CASSPTSGGLRDTQYF
>.|15|TRBJ2-2|TRBV6-5
CASSTSPRGTGELFF
>.|15|TRBJ2-1|TRBV7-9
CASSHRRTAYNEQFF
>.|16|TRBJ1-5|TRBV28
CASSSRTDWAAQPQHF
>.|15|TRBJ2-3|TRBV5-1
CASSPATRRTDTQYF
>.|16|TRBJ1-3|TRBV18
CASSPRDTSSGNTIYF
>TRBD2|16|TRBJ2-3|TRBV7-2
CASSPLAGGPTDTQYF
>TRBD1|15|TRBJ2-1|TRBV28
CASSLRAGGGNEQFF
>TRBD2|14|TRBJ2-1|TRBV5-1
CASSLEKREDEQFF
>.|18|TRBJ1-3|TRBV28
CASSSRGGVRLSGNTIYF
>.|15|TRBJ1-2|TRBV19
CASSRAQGNYYGYTF
>TRBD1|16|TRBJ2-5|TRBV19
CASSMGQGRGQETQYF
>.|13|TRBJ1-4|TRBV30
CAWSEDSYEKLFF
>.|12|TRBJ1-1|TRBV28
CASSPLNTEAFF
>.|13|TRBJ1-2|TRBV4-3
CASSQDGGYGYTF
>.|14|TRBJ2-7|TRBV11-2
CASSRETGIYEQYF
>.|14|TRBJ1-1|TRBV2
CATRGVDQNTEAFF